The entry below describes one T cell receptor (beta chain). CDR3 size: 13 residues. The germline CDR1 and CDR2 sequences are SQVTM and ANQGSEA. The ends were cut back, 2 bases at V and 2 bases at J, with 8 bases in the middle. Per individual, the PBMC samples numbered at least one pre-ART and at least two post-ART. Running of the v3.0 immunoSEQ assay took place at survey level. The assay was immunoSEQ multiplex PCR, and TCRdb's table has in-frame clones only and misses some. The table lists under 25,000 clones, 80% of them singletons. This sample stems from a study of long-term antiretroviral therapy in people with HIV.

The clonotype originates from a middle-aged woman with HIV. The chain recombines TRBV29-1 with TRBJ2-3; D call uncertain. Source: unsorted PBMCs, taken 0.2 years after starting antiretroviral therapy. The CDR3 DNA reads TGCAGCGTTGAACAGCAGGTCACAGATACGCAGTATTTT. Amino acid sequence: CSVEQQVTDTQYF.